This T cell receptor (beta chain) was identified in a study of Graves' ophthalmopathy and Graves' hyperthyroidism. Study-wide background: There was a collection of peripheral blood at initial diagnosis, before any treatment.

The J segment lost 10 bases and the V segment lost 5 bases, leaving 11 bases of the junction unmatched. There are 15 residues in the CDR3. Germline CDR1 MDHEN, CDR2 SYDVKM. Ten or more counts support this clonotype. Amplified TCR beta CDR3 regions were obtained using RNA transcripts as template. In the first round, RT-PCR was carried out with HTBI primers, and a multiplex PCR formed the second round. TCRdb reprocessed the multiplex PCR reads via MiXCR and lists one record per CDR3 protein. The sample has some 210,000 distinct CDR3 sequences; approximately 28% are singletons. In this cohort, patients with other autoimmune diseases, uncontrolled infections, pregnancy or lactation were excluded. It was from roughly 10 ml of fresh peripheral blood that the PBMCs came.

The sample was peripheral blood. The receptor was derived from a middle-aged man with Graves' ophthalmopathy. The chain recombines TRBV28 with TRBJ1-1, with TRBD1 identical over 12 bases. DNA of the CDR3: TGTGCCAGCAGTAAGCCCACGGGACAGGGGGCTCGAGCTTTCTTT. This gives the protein CASSKPTGQGARAFF.